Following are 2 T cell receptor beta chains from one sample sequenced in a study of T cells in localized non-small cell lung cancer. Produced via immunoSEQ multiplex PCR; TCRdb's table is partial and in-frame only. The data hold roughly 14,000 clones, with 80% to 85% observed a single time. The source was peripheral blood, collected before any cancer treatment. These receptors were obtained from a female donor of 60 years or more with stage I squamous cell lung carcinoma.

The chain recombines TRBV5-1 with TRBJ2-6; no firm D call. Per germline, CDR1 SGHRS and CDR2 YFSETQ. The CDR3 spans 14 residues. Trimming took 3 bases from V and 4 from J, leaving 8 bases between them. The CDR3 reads CASSWDSGANVLTF. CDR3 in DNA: TGCGCCAGCAGCTGGGATTCGGGGGCCAACGTCCTGACTTTC.

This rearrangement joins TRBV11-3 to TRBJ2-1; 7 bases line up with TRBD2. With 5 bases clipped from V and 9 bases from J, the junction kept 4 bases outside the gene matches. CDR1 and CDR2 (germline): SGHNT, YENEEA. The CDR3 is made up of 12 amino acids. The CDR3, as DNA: TGTGCCAGCAGCCAAGGGAGGGGTGAGCAGTTCTTC. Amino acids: CASSQGRGEQFF. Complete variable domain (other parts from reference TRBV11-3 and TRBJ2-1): EAGVVQSPRYKIIEKKQPVAFWCNPISGHNTLYWYLQNLGQGPELLIRYENEEAVDDSQLPKDRFSAERLKGVDSTLKIQPAELGDSAVYLCASSQGRGEQFFGPGTRLTVL.